Listed here is a single TCR beta chain. This clonotype turned up a few times. Its target antigen remains unknown. No clone much larger than this one lies a single base away; base qualities are absent. Donors were about 36 systemically healthy Caucasian individuals from Russia aged 6 to 90 years. Each donor gave 8 to 10 milliliters of peripheral blood, drawn into EDTA-treated Vacutainer tubes. PBMCs were isolated by Ficoll-Paque density-gradient centrifugation, with at least 6.5 million obtained per sample. Trizol reagent was used to extract total RNA from PBMCs, with at least 5.5 micrograms per sample. The percentages of naive CD45RAhigh/CD27high T cells were determined by flow cytometry on a PBMC aliquot from every donor. This specimen belongs to a study of blood T cells in healthy people across ages (dated by TCRdb to the mid-2010s). Notes on the research overall: In model experiments, template switching captured about one uniquely barcoded TCR beta cDNA molecule for every two T cells. Donors were grouped into four age groups: young (average approximately 15 years), middle-aged (roughly 37), aged (around 56) and long-lived (just over 80). To avoid experimental bias, donors of different ages were randomly spread across the sequencing lanes. Using the same blood draw, the study looked at two additional independent replicas of 1 million unique cDNA reads for two donors, one aged 18 to 30 and the other aged 80 or older. Age-related changes in TCR beta repertoire diversity were measured in the study by deep sequencing normalized with unique cDNA molecular identifiers.

To prepare the library, 5' RACE was applied. Sequencing was carried out with an Illumina HiSeq 2500. A second PCR of about 6 to 11 cycles was performed with a sample-barcoded 5' primer and a J-beta primer mix. A unique molecular identifier was introduced onto each TCR beta cDNA molecule by a template-switch 5' adaptor carrying 12 random nucleotides. At least 2.5 million CDR3-containing paired-end reads were obtained from each sample. All of the RNA was converted into first-strand cDNA using the Mint cDNA synthesis kit, with a TRBC-specific oligonucleotide serving as the primer. Following uracil-DNA glycosylase treatment, a first 18-cycle PCR with universal primers M1SS and BC2_uni_R was performed on all cDNA. The paper's data handling went like this. Each sample was normalized by randomly selecting 1 million high-quality reads, each carrying a distinct molecular identifier. Reads with shared molecular identifiers were discarded instead of being binned into consensus sequences. MiTCR, run with a Q25 quality threshold and the strictest error-elimination algorithm, handled CDR3 identification, clonotype clustering and error correction. A nonparametric unseen species model using Euler transformation provided a lower-bound estimate of total TCR beta diversity. TCRdb itself trimmed the public reads at Q25 with fastp, ran MiXCR and retained productive beta chains. For every CDR3 protein sequence, its rows merge into one entry that carries the most common genes and DNA. It is TCRdb's table, rather than the study itself, that gives the V and J calls and clone size. This sample lists around 1.5 million distinct CDR3 sequences; roughly 40% were detected once. The top ten hold approximately 7.9% of the sample.

The V end loses 6 bases and the J end loses 7 bases, and a stretch of 16 bases separates them. CDR1 and CDR2 were assigned from the germline V gene (reference sequence) as DFQATT and SNEGSKA. The CDR3, cysteine through phenylalanine, is 12 amino acids long. The DNA shown is the 36-base CDR3, in frame from base 1. Beyond this particular receptor, the publication reports: Observed TCR beta diversity per million T cells fell roughly linearly with age, and a significant reduction was already apparent by age roughly 41. Conclusive comparison of naive and antigen-experienced compartments was prevented by the profiling of bulk unsorted PBMCs. Compared with the aged group, more naive CD4+ T cells, fewer expanded clones and increased TCR diversity were shown by the long-lived group, suggesting age selection. A strong correlation was found between observed TCR beta diversity and the percentage of naive T cells measured by flow cytometry. The CMV infection status of donors was not known, potentially confounding age-related changes in expanded clonotypes. Estimates of total diversity based on one million sequenced T cells were regarded as lower bounds and as underestimates.

The source of this sequence is a woman aged 18-29 years in good health. The chain joins TRBV20-1 to TRBJ2-7; TRBD1 is a weak D gene call, 6 bases matching. The sequencing input was blood. This receptor has the CDR3 CSAADRGWEQYF. The DNA reads as follows: TGCAGTGCGGCGGACAGAGGGTGGGAGCAGTACTTC.